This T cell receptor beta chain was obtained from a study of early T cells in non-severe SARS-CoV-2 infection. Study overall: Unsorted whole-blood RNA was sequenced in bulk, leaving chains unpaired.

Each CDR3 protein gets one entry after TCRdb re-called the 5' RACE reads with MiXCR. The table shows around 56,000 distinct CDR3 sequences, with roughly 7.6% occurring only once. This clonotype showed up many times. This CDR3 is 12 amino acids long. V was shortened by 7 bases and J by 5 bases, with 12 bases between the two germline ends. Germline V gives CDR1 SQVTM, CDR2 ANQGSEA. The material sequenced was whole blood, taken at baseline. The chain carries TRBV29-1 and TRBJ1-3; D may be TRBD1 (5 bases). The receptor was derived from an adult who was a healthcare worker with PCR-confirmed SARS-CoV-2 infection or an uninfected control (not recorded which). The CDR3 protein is CSAEQDRNTIYF. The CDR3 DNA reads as TGCAGCGCCGAACAGGATCGAAACACCATATATTTT.